Below are 14 T cell receptor beta chains sequenced from a single sample in a study of shared clonotypes between healthy human individuals. The data were produced by immunoSEQ multiplex PCR, yet TCRdb's version contains in-frame clones alone and is incomplete. The table records 2 million to 2.5 million clones, about 93% of them present only once. Selected positively for CCR7 and CD45RO-negative, naive CD8 cells excluded terminally differentiated effector memory CD45RA+ cells. Material for sequencing was naive CD8+ T cells from PBMCs. These receptors all stem from a man in his late teens or twenties in good health. Some clones in this sample may be carry-over from other donors' samples.

J is TRBJ2-3 and V is TRBV28; D is possibly TRBD1 (6 bases). Germline V gene data show CDR1 as MDHEN and CDR2 as SYDVKM. The CDR3 is 14 amino acids. Trimming took off 2 bases at V and 4 bases at J, with 10 bases between the two ends. CDR3 in DNA: TGTGCCAGCAGTTTACTACAGGGCCCAGATACGCAGTATTTT. Residues: CASSLLQGPDTQYF.

The rearrangement joins TRBV30 to TRBJ1-1; D is undetermined. Germline CDR1 GTSNPN, CDR2 SVGIG (reference sequence). Trimming stripped 0 bases from V and 7 bases from J, with 9 bases between. The CDR3 is 12 residues long. CDR3 sequence (DNA): TGTGCCTGGAGTGTAACCAGAATTGAAGCTTTCTTT. Translating gives CAWSVTRIEAFF.

This clone was recorded once. The rearrangement uses TRBV7-9 and TRBJ2-1, with D possibly matching TRBD2 (6 bases). Trimming cost V 3 bases and J 0 bases, with 9 bases left between them. CDR3 length: 15 amino acids. Looked up from germline, CDR1 is SEHNR and CDR2 is FQNEAQ (reference sequence). The CDR3 nucleotides are TGTGCCAGCAGCTTGCCTAGCGACTCCTACAATGAGCAGTTCTTC. This gives the protein CASSLPSDSYNEQFF.

This chain connects TRBV14 to TRBJ2-7, with 9 bases fitting TRBD1. Trimming took 2 bases from V and 6 from J; bases not matched to a gene: 8. Germline-derived CDR1 and CDR2 are SGHDN and FVKESK. CDR3 length: 15 residues. CDR3 DNA: TGTGCCAGCAGCCAACAAACCCGGGACAGGGCCGAGCAGTACTTC. It encodes CASSQQTRDRAEQYF.

The chain couples TRBV4-1 to TRBJ1-4; D call uncertain. The CDR3 runs 14 residues. Trimming took 5 bases from V and 1 from J, leaving 8 bases between them. CDR1 and CDR2 from the germline V gene are MGHRA and YSYEKL. This chain's CDR3 is CASSFIQTNEKLFF. CDR3 DNA sequence: TGCGCCAGCAGCTTTATACAAACTAATGAAAAACTGTTTTTT.

The rearrangement uses TRBV28 and TRBJ2-7; D is uncertain. The CDR3 loop spans 15 amino acids. V was pared by 7 bases and J by 0 bases, with 16 bases between. Germline V CDR1 and CDR2: MDHEN, SYDVKM. The CDR3 DNA follows: TGTGCCAGCAACCCGGGCCTTCTGAGCTCCTACGAGCAGTACTTC. Its translation: CASNPGLLSSYEQYF.

The genes are TRBV5-6 and TRBJ1-2; possible D gene TRBD1, 5 bases. The CDR3 is 14 amino acids. Trimming stripped 0 bases from V and 1 base from J, with 7 bases between. CDR1 SGHDT and CDR2 YYEEEE come from the germline V gene. CDR3 amino acids: CASSLAGDNYGYTF. Here the CDR3 DNA reads TGTGCCAGCAGCTTGGCGGGGGATAACTATGGCTACACCTTC.

This chain joins TRBV19 and TRBJ1-5, with no clear D. This CDR3 is 15 amino acids long. Germline V gives CDR1 LNHDA, CDR2 SQIVND (reference sequence). Trimming removed 3 bases from V and 5 bases from J, with 14 bases in between. The CDR3 sequence: CASSIAPDGHQPQHF. In DNA, the CDR3 is TGTGCCAGTAGTATTGCGCCCGATGGGCATCAGCCCCAGCATTTT.

The chain uses TRBV27 and TRBJ2-7; D possibly corresponds to TRBD1 (5 bases). The germline CDR1 and CDR2 sequences are MNHEY and SMNVEV (reference sequence). This CDR3 has 18 residues. V lost 4 bases to trimming and J lost 4 bases, with 26 bases between them. The CDR3 sequence: CASSSVGVLGAVRYEQYF. The CDR3 coding sequence is TGTGCCAGCAGTTCAGTGGGTGTCCTAGGGGCGGTCCGATACGAGCAGTACTTC.

The V and J genes are TRBV4-2 and TRBJ2-7; TRBD1 aligns across 10 bases. CDR1 is LGHNA, CDR2 YNFKEQ, per germline. V gave up 0 bases and J gave up 9 bases; unmatched junction bases: 11. The CDR3 covers 16 residues. CDR3 sequence reads: CASSQDWDRGTKGQYF. Written as DNA, the CDR3 is TGTGCCAGCAGCCAAGATTGGGACAGGGGTACGAAAGGGCAGTACTTC.

The chain joins TRBV4-1 to TRBJ1-1; D is unresolved. The CDR3 is 17 amino acids. V was pared by 0 bases and J by 0 bases, with 14 bases between. From germline, CDR1 is MGHRA and CDR2 YSYEKL. The CDR3 protein is CASSQDVYTEMNTEAFF. The CDR3 DNA sequence: TGCGCCAGCAGCCAAGATGTGTACACGGAGATGAACACTGAAGCTTTCTTT.

The V gene is TRBV5-4, the J gene TRBJ1-1; D not certain. Germline V lookup: CDR1 SGHNT, CDR2 YYREEE (reference sequence). Trimming left V 2 bases short and J 1 base short, with 9 bases between. The CDR3 sequence is 14 residues long. In DNA form, the CDR3 reads TGTGCCAGCAGCTTAGAAATGGGGAACACTGAAGCTTTCTTT. Residues: CASSLEMGNTEAFF.

The V gene is TRBV7-2, the J gene TRBJ2-3, with 11 bases aligning to TRBD1. The trim removed 3 bases at V and 5 bases at J, leaving 4 bases unmatched. This CDR3 is built from 15 residues. CDR1 SGHTA and CDR2 FQGNSA come from the germline V gene. For the CDR3, the DNA is TGTGCCAGCAGCTTCGGGACAGGGGGTCAAGATACGCAGTATTTT. Protein product: CASSFGTGGQDTQYF.

On this clone: The identical CDR3 is also encoded by other nucleotide sequences in the sample. The J gene is TRBJ2-1, the V gene TRBV7-9; no clear D gene. Germline CDR1 reads SEHNR; CDR2 reads FQNEAQ (reference sequence). The CDR3 has 13 amino acids. V was clipped by 0 bases and J by 8 bases, with 8 bases between them. The chain's CDR3 is CASSLAGRDEQFF. The CDR3 nucleotides read TGTGCCAGCAGCTTAGCGGGAAGGGATGAGCAGTTCTTC.